This T cell receptor beta chain comes out of a study of blood T cell repertoires in COVID-19. Across the study: Sites across the United States, Italy and Spain contributed samples from acute and convalescent COVID-19. In each case, the material was cDNA or gDNA derived from T cells, B-cell-depleted T cells, or PBMCs.

The CDR3 sequence is 15 residues long. Germline V gene lookup returns CDR1 MDHEN and CDR2 SYDVKM. V was pared by 4 bases and J by 5 bases, with 9 bases of the junction left unmatched. In the original analysis: Amplification with reference gene primers provided the estimates of nucleated cell counts. Measured with immunoSEQ multiplex PCR; TCRdb has only the in-frame clones, and not every one. V, J and clone size were drawn from that table, and D and trimming were deduced from the DNA. Of about 170,000 clones in the sample, more than 65% were seen once. The rearrangement links TRBV28 to TRBJ2-7; the match to TRBD1 covers 9 bases. This TCR was sampled from a woman of 80 years or more with active or convalescent COVID-19. The source material was peripheral blood. The CDR3, as DNA: TGTGCCAGCAGTTCCTCGGGACAGGGATCCCACGAGCAGTACTTC. Translating gives CASSSSGQGSHEQYF.